Each of the 15 T cell receptor beta chains below was sequenced from the same sample in a study of shared clonotypes between healthy human individuals. The table came from immunoSEQ multiplex PCR; TCRdb's copy has only in-frame clones and leaves some out. The table lists fewer than 400,000 clones, less than 85% of them singletons. Sequenced material: memory CD4+ T cells sorted from blood. Subset in this sample: CD45RA-negative fraction. These receptor sequences come from a man aged 30 to 45 in good health.

The J gene is TRBJ2-5, the V gene TRBV1; the table's D gene call, TRBD1, was not cross checked with the DNA. TRBV1 is designated a pseudogene. The CDR3 contains 13 residues. The CDR3 loop is CTSRVGQEETQYF. The DNA for the CDR3 is TGCACCAGCAGGGTCGGACAGGAAGAGACCCAGTACTTC.

V usage is TRBV7-9 and J usage is TRBJ1-1; possibly TRBD1 for D (6 bases). The V and J ends lost 4 bases and 5 bases respectively, with 17 bases between them. The CDR3 consists of 15 residues. Germline lookup yields CDR1 SEHNR and CDR2 FQNEAQ (reference sequence). CDR3 sequence reads: CASSYSRMRGTEAFF. DNA for the CDR3: TGTGCCAGCAGCTACTCCCGTATGAGGGGGACTGAAGCTTTCTTT.

The chain carries TRBV28 and TRBJ1-1, with D maybe TRBD1 (6 bases). The germline V gene has CDR1 MDHEN and CDR2 SYDVKM. The CDR3 is made up of 15 amino acids. Trimming left V 5 bases short and J 4 bases short, with 17 bases between. CDR3 nucleotide sequence: TGTGCCAGCAGTCCCCCACCGGGGGCAGCCACTGAAGCTTTCTTT. Protein: CASSPPPGAATEAFF.

This clone was picked up many times. This chain uses TRBV9 with TRBJ2-3; no clear D. V shed 4 bases and J shed 2 bases, with 17 bases lying between them. The CDR3 has 16 residues. Germline V lookup: CDR1 SGDLS, CDR2 YYNGEE. The CDR3 region is CASSPTSATYTDTQYF. The CDR3 region has the DNA TGTGCCAGCAGCCCAACATCCGCGACCTACACAGATACGCAGTATTTT.

V is TRBV27 and J is TRBJ1-1; D is uncertain. Trimming cost V 11 bases and J 1 base, with 17 bases left between them. Germline V CDR1 and CDR2: MNHEY, SMNVEV (reference sequence). CDR3 length equals 14 residues. The CDR3 is CALRGSGRNTEAFF. CDR3 bases: TGTGCCCTTCGCGGCAGTGGTCGGAACACTGAAGCTTTCTTT.

The chain couples TRBV7-9 to TRBJ2-6; unclear D gene. CDR1 is SEHNR and CDR2 is FQNEAQ in the germline V gene (reference sequence). Deletions cut 4 bases from V and 4 bases from J, with 8 bases between. The CDR3 has 14 amino acids. The CDR3 nucleotides read TGTGCCAGCAGCTCAAAAATGGGGGCCAACGTCCTGACTTTC. This sequence encodes CASSSKMGANVLTF.

This clone has only a few counts. This chain joins TRBV7-6 and TRBJ2-7, with D unresolved. V was shortened by 4 bases and J by 3 bases, with 13 bases between the two germline ends. The CDR3 runs 14 residues. The V gene's germline CDR1 is SGHVS and CDR2 FNYEAQ. CDR3 protein: CASSSDPSIYEQYF. CDR3 DNA: TGTGCCAGCAGCTCGGACCCTTCCATCTACGAGCAGTACTTC.

The CDR3 protein is CSATSRLQGTEAFF. CDR3 DNA: TGCAGCGCCACCTCCCGACTCCAGGGGACTGAAGCTTTCTTT. The chain uses TRBV29-1 and TRBJ1-1; D may be TRBD1 (6 bases). The CDR3 is 14 amino acids. The germline V and J ends were trimmed by 7 bases and 5 bases, with 20 bases remaining between them. The V gene's germline CDR1 is SQVTM and CDR2 ANQGSEA.

This clone was observed many times. This sequence joins TRBV5-5 and TRBJ1-3; 7 positions match TRBD1. From germline, CDR1 is SGHKS and CDR2 YYEKEE (reference sequence). There are 17 residues in the CDR3. Trimming cost V 3 bases and J 1 base; bases outside gene matches: 10. The CDR3 region has the DNA TGTGCCAGCAGCTGGTCCGGGACAGAATATTCTGGAAACACCATATATTTT. Protein: CASSWSGTEYSGNTIYF.

This chain links TRBV6-1 with TRBJ1-3, with TRBD1 matching 8 bases. Germline CDR1 is MNHNS and CDR2 is SASEGT. The J segment lost 0 bases and the V segment lost 6 bases, leaving 4 bases of the junction unmatched. CDR3 length: 15 residues. The CDR3 bases are TGTGCCAGCAGAGCCACAGGGGGCTCTGGAAACACCATATATTTT. Amino acids: CASRATGGSGNTIYF.

This clone was detected many times. The CDR3, as DNA: TGTGCCATCAGGGCAACAGAAGATTACAATGAGCAGTTCTTC. It yields the protein CAIRATEDYNEQFF. The rearrangement uses TRBV10-3 and TRBJ2-1; D gene ambiguous. The CDR3 runs 14 residues. V was pared by 6 bases and J by 4 bases, with 13 bases between. Germline CDR1 ENHRY, CDR2 SYGVKD.

J is TRBJ1-2 and V is TRBV7-9; no clear D gene. Trimming pared 5 bases from V and 3 bases from J, leaving 10 bases between. This CDR3 spans 13 amino acids. Germline-derived CDR1 and CDR2 are SEHNR and FQNEAQ (reference sequence). The CDR3 sequence is CASSGPDDYGYTF. The CDR3 DNA is TGTGCCAGCAGCGGACCCGACGACTATGGCTACACCTTC.

The chain employs TRBV6-1 and TRBJ2-1; D perhaps matches TRBD2 (6 bases). This CDR3 is built from 14 residues. Trimming took 5 bases from V and 6 from J, leaving 14 bases between them. Germline loops: CDR1 MNHNS, CDR2 SASEGT. The CDR3, as DNA: TGTGCCAGCAGTAAGGGAGGTGATATCAATGAGCAGTTCTTC. This translates into CASSKGGDINEQFF.

This clone has a handful of counts. The chain joins TRBV9 to TRBJ2-3, with 13 bases aligning to TRBD2. The CDR3 covers 15 residues. V shed 6 bases and J 6 bases; nucleotides not matched to a gene: 7. Looked up from germline, CDR1 is SGDLS and CDR2 is YYNGEE. CDR3 loop: CASNRLAGGSDTQYF. Written as DNA, the CDR3 is TGTGCCAGCAACCGACTAGCGGGAGGATCCGATACGCAGTATTTT.

This clone was counted a few times. The J gene is TRBJ2-3, the V gene TRBV12-5; D uncertain. Germline V CDR1 and CDR2: LGHNT, FRNRAP. The CDR3 loop spans 12 amino acids. V was trimmed by 6 bases and J by 1 base, leaving 5 bases between them. The CDR3 sequence is CASGPRTDTQYF. The CDR3 DNA is TGTGCTAGTGGCCCACGCACAGATACGCAGTATTTT.